Listed below are T cell receptor beta chains from one sample, sequenced in a study of blood T cell repertoires in COVID-19. Here immunoSEQ multiplex PCR was the method, and the copy in TCRdb shows in-frame clones only, minus some. The table shows over 300,000 clones, with about 90% occurring only once. The specimen was peripheral blood. These receptor sequences come from a young man with active or convalescent COVID-19. CDR3s include the opening cysteine and the closing phenylalanine or tryptophan. The order of the fields is V gene, D gene, clone size, J gene, CDR3 DNA, CDR3 protein. A D gene is named only where the DNA matches it firmly. A row's size may be missing; if present it is once, few, many or a size class.

TRBV7-2,NA,NA,TRBJ1-1,TGTGCCAGCAGCTTAGAACACATCTTGGTTGAAGCTTTCTTT,CASSLEHILVEAFF
TRBV6-5,NA,NA,TRBJ2-2,TGTGCCAGCAGTTACGAACCGGGACTGAACACCGGGGAGCTGTTTTTT,CASSYEPGLNTGELFF
TRBV6-5,NA,NA,TRBJ1-3,TGTGCCAGCAGTTACGCGGGGTTTGGAAACACCATATATTTT,CASSYAGFGNTIYF
TRBV7-2,TRBD1,NA,TRBJ1-6,TGTGCCAGCAGCACTACTGGACAGGCTTTTTCACCCCTCCACTTT,CASSTTGQAFSPLHF
TRBV14,NA,NA,TRBJ1-1,TGTGCCAGCAGCCAGGCTTGGGGCAGGTGGACTGAAGCTTTCTTT,CASSQAWGRWTEAFF
TRBV7-3,TRBD1,NA,TRBJ2-7,TGTGCCAGCAGCTTGGGACAGGGTCGCTACGAGCAGTACTTC,CASSLGQGRYEQYF
TRBV9,NA,NA,TRBJ2-7,TGTGCCAGCAGCCCAACAGTCTCCCAAACCTACGAGCAGTACTTC,CASSPTVSQTYEQYF
TRBV30,NA,NA,TRBJ2-3,TGTGCCTGGAGTGCCCCTTTTGGACTTGAGCGCACAGATACGCAGTATTTT,CAWSAPFGLERTDTQYF
TRBV5-6,NA,NA,TRBJ2-1,TGTGCCAGCAGCTTGGTTAATCCGAGCTCCTACAATGAGCAGTTCTTC,CASSLVNPSSYNEQFF
TRBV27,NA,NA,TRBJ1-2,TGTGCCAGCAGTTTATCGGCCTACTATGGCTACACCTTC,CASSLSAYYGYTF
TRBV14,NA,NA,TRBJ1-1,TGTGCCAGCAGCCAAGTGGGGGGGTGGAACACTGAAGCTTTCTTT,CASSQVGGWNTEAFF
TRBV4-2,NA,NA,TRBJ1-5,TGTGCCAGCAGCCAAGATGACAGAAACAATCAGCCCCAGCATTTT,CASSQDDRNNQPQHF
TRBV18,NA,NA,TRBJ2-2,TGTGCCAGCTCGAACAGGGCCGGGGAGCTGTTTTTT,CASSNRAGELFF
TRBV5-1,NA,NA,TRBJ1-1,TGCGCCAGCAGGAGATCGTCCCTTAACACTGAAGCTTTCTTT,CASRRSSLNTEAFF
TRBV14,NA,NA,TRBJ2-5,TGTGCCAGCAGCCCTGCGGTAGCAGTGGTCCGGGAGACCCAGTACTTC,CASSPAVAVVRETQYF
TRBV10-3,NA,NA,TRBJ1-4,TGTGCCATCGCGGGGGCGACTAATGAAAAACTGTTTTTT,CAIAGATNEKLFF
TRBV6-5,NA,NA,TRBJ2-3,TGTGCCAGCACCCGGACTGCCACAGATACGCAGTATTTT,CASTRTATDTQYF
TRBV10-3,NA,once,TRBJ2-3,TGTGCCATCAGTGAGTCGAAGGAGGGTTGGGTCACAGATACGCAGTATTTT,CAISESKEGWVTDTQYF
TRBV19,TRBD1,NA,TRBJ1-5,TGTGCCAGTAGTATAATGACAGGGAGTTTCCAGCCCCAGCATTTT,CASSIMTGSFQPQHF
TRBV7-6,TRBD1,NA,TRBJ1-1,TGTGCCAGCAGCTTAGCGGGACAGGCGAACACTGAAGCTTTCTTT,CASSLAGQANTEAFF
TRBV24-1,TRBD1,NA,TRBJ2-3,TGTGCCACCAGTGATTGGGACAGGGGGACAGATACGCAGTATTTT,CATSDWDRGTDTQYF
TRBV19,NA,NA,TRBJ1-2,TGTGCCAGTAGTATATGGTGGGAGAACTATGGCTACACCTTC,CASSIWWENYGYTF
TRBV6-5,NA,NA,TRBJ2-7,TGTGCCAGCACCAACAGGGAAGGTTCCTACGAGCAGTACTTC,CASTNREGSYEQYF
TRBV7-3,TRBD2,NA,TRBJ2-1,TGTGCCAGCAGCTTAACAGGACTAGCTATCTATGAGCAGTTCTTC,CASSLTGLAIYEQFF
TRBV28,TRBD2,few,TRBJ2-7,TGTGCCAGCAGAAAATATGGTAGCGGGTCCGACGAGCAGTACTTC,CASRKYGSGSDEQYF
TRBV2,NA,NA,TRBJ1-2,TGTGCCAGCTGGAGATTTAACTATGGCTACACCTTC,CASWRFNYGYTF
TRBV4-2,NA,NA,TRBJ1-3,TGTGCCAGCAGCCAGCCCGAGTATCGAAACACCATATATTTT,CASSQPEYRNTIYF
TRBV4-2,TRBD1,NA,TRBJ1-2,TGTGCCAGCAGCCAAGATCTGGACAGGGGCGCAGGAGGCTACACCTTC,CASSQDLDRGAGGYTF
TRBV28,NA,NA,TRBJ1-1,TGTGCCAGCAGGGGTTGGGCCGTACCGAACACTGAAGCTTTCTTT,CASRGWAVPNTEAFF
TRBV11-2,NA,many,TRBJ2-1,TGTGCCAGCAGCTTAGAATGGCTAGCTTACAATGAGCAGTTCTTC,CASSLEWLAYNEQFF
TRBV6-6,NA,NA,TRBJ2-3,TGTGCCAGCAGCACTGGGGGGAGGACAGATACGCAGTATTTT,CASSTGGRTDTQYF
TRBV5-4,NA,NA,TRBJ1-5,TGTGCCAGCAGCAGACAAGGGGAAGGGCGCAATCAGCCCCAGCATTTT,CASSRQGEGRNQPQHF
TRBV6-4,TRBD1,NA,TRBJ1-2,TGTGCCAGCAGTGACTCGGGACAGGTGGACGGCTACACCTTC,CASSDSGQVDGYTF
TRBV7-3,NA,NA,TRBJ1-6,TGTGCCAGCAGCGACAGACCTCCTGACAACTATTCACCCCTCCACTTT,CASSDRPPDNYSPLHF
TRBV24-1,TRBD2,NA,TRBJ2-3,TGTGCCACCAGTGATTTGGGCCTAGCGGCAGATACGCAGTATTTT,CATSDLGLAADTQYF
TRBV19,TRBD2,NA,TRBJ2-1,TGTGCCAGTGCTAGCGGGACCTACAATGAGCAGTTCTTC,CASASGTYNEQFF
TRBV4-2,TRBD1,NA,TRBJ1-1,TGTGCCAGCAGCCAAGATTTGACAGGGGTAGGTAACACTGAAGCTTTCTTT,CASSQDLTGVGNTEAFF
TRBV29-1,NA,once,TRBJ1-2,TGCAGCGGTTTCGGGGGTAATAACTATGGCTACACCTTC,CSGFGGNNYGYTF
TRBV28,NA,once,TRBJ1-5,TGTGCCAGCCTAAACCCCGGGGAGCCCCAGCATTTT,CASLNPGEPQHF
TRBV4-2,NA,NA,TRBJ2-2,TGTGCCAGCAGCCAGGGGGTAACTAGCATCACCGGGGAGCTGTTTTTT,CASSQGVTSITGELFF
TRBV6-5,NA,many,TRBJ2-7,TGTGCCACCTTAAGAACAGGGTTCTACGAGCAGTACTTC,CATLRTGFYEQYF
TRBV27,NA,once,TRBJ1-2,TGTGCCAGCAGAGCCACGCGTAGGGGGATCACAGCTAACTATGGCTACACCTTC,CASRATRRGITANYGYTF
TRBV27,NA,NA,TRBJ2-3,TGTGCCAGCAGTTTTTCAACAGATACGCAGTATTTT,CASSFSTDTQYF
TRBV7-9,NA,NA,TRBJ1-1,TGTGCCAGCAGCCGTGGGGGCGGTAGCACTGAAGCTTTCTTT,CASSRGGGSTEAFF
TRBV7-9,NA,few,TRBJ1-6,TGTGCCAGCAGCTCAAACAGGGATTCACCCCTCCACTTT,CASSSNRDSPLHF
TRBV6-5,NA,NA,TRBJ2-3,TGTGCCAGCACCAACGGACTGACAGATACGCAGTATTTT,CASTNGLTDTQYF
TRBV4-1,TRBD2,NA,TRBJ2-1,TGCGCCAGCAGCCATCCACCGGGACTAGCGGGGAAGAACTCCTACAATGAGCAGTTCTTC,CASSHPPGLAGKNSYNEQFF
TRBV4-1,TRBD1,once,TRBJ1-1,TGCGCCAGCAGCCTGGGACAGTCGAACACTGAAGCTTTCTTT,CASSLGQSNTEAFF
TRBV18,NA,NA,TRBJ2-7,TGTGCCAGCTCACCGAAGTTTAGCCGAAGCTCCTACGAGCAGTACTTC,CASSPKFSRSSYEQYF
TRBV3-1/TRBV3-2,NA,NA,TRBJ2-2,TGTGCCAGCAGCCAAGAGGGGGCAGGGCGAACCGGGGAGCTGTTTTTT,CASSQEGAGRTGELFF
TRBV6-5,TRBD2,NA,TRBJ2-1,TGTGCCAGCAGTTATTTAATCGCTAGCGGGAGAGGTGAGCAGTTCTTC,CASSYLIASGRGEQFF
TRBV9,TRBD2,once,TRBJ2-3,TGTGCCAGCAGCGTATGGGCGGGGGACTTCACAGATACGCAGTATTTT,CASSVWAGDFTDTQYF